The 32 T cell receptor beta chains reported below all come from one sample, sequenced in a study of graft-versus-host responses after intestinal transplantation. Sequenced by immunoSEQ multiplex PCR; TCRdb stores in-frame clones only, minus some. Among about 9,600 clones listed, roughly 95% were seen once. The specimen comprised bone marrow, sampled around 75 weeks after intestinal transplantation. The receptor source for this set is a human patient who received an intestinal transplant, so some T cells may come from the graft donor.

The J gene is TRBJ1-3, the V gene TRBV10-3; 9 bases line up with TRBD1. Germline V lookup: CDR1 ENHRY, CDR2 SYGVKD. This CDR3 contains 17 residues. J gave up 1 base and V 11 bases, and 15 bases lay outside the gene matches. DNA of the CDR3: TGTGCCTTCTCCGGGACAGGGCCCCTTGGGTCTGGAAACACCATATATTTT. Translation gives CAFSGTGPLGSGNTIYF.

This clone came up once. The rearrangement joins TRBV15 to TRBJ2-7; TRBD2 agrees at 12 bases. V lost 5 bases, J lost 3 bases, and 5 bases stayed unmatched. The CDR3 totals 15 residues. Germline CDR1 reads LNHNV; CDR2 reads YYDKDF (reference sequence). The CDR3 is CATSSGLAGLYEQYF. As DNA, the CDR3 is TGTGCCACCAGCTCGGGACTAGCGGGCCTCTACGAGCAGTACTTC. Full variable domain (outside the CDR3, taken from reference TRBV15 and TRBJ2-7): DAMVIQNPRYQVTQFGKPVTLSCSQTLNHNVMYWYQQKSSQAPKLLFHYYDKDFNNEADTPDNFQSRRPNTSFCFLDIRSPGLGDTAMYLCATSSGLAGLYEQYFGPGTRLTVT.

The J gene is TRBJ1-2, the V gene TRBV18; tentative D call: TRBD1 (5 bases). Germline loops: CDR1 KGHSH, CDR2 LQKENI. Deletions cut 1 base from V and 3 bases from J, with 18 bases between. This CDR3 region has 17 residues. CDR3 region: CASSPLGQGGSYYGYTF. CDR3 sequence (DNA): TGTGCCAGCTCACCACTGGGCCAGGGAGGTTCATACTATGGCTACACCTTC.

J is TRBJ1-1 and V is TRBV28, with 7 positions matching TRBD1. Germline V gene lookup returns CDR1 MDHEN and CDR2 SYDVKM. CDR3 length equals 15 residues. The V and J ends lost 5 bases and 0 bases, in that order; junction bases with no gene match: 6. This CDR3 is CASSHRGRLNTEAFF. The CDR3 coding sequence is TGTGCCAGCAGTCACAGGGGCCGCCTGAACACTGAAGCTTTCTTT.

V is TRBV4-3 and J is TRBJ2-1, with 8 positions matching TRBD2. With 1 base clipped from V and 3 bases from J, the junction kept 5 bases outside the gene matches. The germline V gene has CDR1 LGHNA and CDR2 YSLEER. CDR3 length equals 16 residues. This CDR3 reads CASSQGTSGYYNEQFF. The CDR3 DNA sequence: TGCGCCAGCAGCCAAGGAACTAGCGGCTACTACAATGAGCAGTTCTTC.

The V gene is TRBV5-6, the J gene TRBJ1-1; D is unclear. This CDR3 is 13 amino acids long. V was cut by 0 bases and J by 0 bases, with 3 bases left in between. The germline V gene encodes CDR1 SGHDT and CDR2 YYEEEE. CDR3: CASSLGMNTEAFF. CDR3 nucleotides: TGTGCCAGCAGCTTGGGTATGAACACTGAAGCTTTCTTT.

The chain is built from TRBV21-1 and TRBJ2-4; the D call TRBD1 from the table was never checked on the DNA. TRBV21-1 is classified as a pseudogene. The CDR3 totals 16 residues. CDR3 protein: CASSGSGQIAKNIQYF. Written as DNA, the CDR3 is TGTGCCAGCAGCGGGTCGGGACAGATAGCCAAAAACATTCAGTACTTC.

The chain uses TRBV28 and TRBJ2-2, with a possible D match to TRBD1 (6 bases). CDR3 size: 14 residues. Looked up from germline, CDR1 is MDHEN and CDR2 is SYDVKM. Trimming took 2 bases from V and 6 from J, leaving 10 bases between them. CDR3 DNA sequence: TGTGCCAGCAGTTTACAGACAGGCGCCGGGGAGCTGTTTTTT. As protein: CASSLQTGAGELFF.

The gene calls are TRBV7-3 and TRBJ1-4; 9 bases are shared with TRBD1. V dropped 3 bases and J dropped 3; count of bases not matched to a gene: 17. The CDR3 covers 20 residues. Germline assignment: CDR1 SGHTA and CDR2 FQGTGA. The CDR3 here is CASSFKSRDRVSDANEKLFF. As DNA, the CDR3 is TGTGCCAGCAGCTTTAAATCAAGGGACAGGGTTTCCGATGCTAATGAAAAACTGTTTTTT.

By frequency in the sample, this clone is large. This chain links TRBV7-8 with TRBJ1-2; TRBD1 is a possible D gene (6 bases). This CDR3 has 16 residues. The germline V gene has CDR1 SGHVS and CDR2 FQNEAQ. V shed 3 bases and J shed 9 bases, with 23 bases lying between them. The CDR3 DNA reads TGTGCCAGCAGCTTCACAACCGACAACAGGGCCGTAAGCTACACCTTC. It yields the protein CASSFTTDNRAVSYTF. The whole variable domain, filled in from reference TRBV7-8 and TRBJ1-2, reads GAGVSQSPRYKVAKRGQDVALRCDPISGHVSLFWYQQALGQGPEFLTYFQNEAQLDKSGLPSDRFFAERPEGSVSTLKIQRTQQEDSAVYLCASSFTTDNRAVSYTFGSGTRLTVV.

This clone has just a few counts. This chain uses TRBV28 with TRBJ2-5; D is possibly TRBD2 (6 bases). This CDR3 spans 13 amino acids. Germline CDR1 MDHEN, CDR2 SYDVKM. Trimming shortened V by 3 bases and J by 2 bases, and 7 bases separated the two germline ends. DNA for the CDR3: TGTGCCAGCAGTTTTGGGGGGCAAGAGACCCAGTACTTC. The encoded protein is CASSFGGQETQYF. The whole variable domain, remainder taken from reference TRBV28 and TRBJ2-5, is DVKVTQSSRYLVKRTGEKVFLECVQDMDHENMFWYRQDPGLGLRLIYFSYDVKMKEKGDIPEGYSVSREKKERFSLILESASTNQTSMYLCASSFGGQETQYFGPGTRLLVL.

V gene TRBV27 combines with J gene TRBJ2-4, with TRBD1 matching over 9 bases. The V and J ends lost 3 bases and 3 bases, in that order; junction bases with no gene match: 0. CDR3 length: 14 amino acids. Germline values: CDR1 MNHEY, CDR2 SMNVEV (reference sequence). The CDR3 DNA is TGTGCCAGCAGTTTGACAGGGGGCAAAAACATTCAGTACTTC. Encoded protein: CASSLTGGKNIQYF.

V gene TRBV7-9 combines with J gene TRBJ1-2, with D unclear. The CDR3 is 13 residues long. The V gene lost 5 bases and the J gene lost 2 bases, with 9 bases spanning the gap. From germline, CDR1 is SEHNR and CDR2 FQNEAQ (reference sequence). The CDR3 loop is CASSGTVNYGYTF. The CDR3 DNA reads TGTGCCAGCAGCGGCACGGTGAACTATGGCTACACCTTC.

The CDR3 bases are TGTGCCAGCAGCCCCAGCGGGGATTTCTACAATGAGCAGTTCTTC. Translated: CASSPSGDFYNEQFF. This chain uses TRBV7-2 with TRBJ2-1, with 7 positions matching TRBD2. The CDR3 has 15 residues. Germline V gene data show CDR1 as SGHTA and CDR2 as FQGNSA. V shed 5 bases, J shed 3 bases, and the junction held 7 bases outside the gene matches.

CDR3 sequence (DNA): TGCGCCAGCAGCGACAGGGCCTCGGGAAGTGAGCAGTACTTC. Translation: CASSDRASGSEQYF. The V gene is TRBV5-1, the J gene TRBJ2-7; 7 bases are a match to TRBD1. Germline CDR1 SGHRS, CDR2 YFSETQ. The CDR3 contains 14 residues. The V segment lost 4 bases and the J segment 7 bases; nucleotides outside the gene matches: 11.

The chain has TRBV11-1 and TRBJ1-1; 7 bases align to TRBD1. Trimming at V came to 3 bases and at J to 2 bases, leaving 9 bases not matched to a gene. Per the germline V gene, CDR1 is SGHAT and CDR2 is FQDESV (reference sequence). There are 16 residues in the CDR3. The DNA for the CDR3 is TGTGCCAGCAGCTTCGGCAGGGGGAGACCCAACACTGAAGCTTTCTTT. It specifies CASSFGRGRPNTEAFF.

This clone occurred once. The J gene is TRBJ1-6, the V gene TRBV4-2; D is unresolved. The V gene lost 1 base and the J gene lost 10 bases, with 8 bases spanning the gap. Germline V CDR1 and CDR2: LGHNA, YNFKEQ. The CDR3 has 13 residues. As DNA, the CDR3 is TGTGCCAGCAGCCAAGTGGGGTACTCACCCCTCCACTTT. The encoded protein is CASSQVGYSPLHF.

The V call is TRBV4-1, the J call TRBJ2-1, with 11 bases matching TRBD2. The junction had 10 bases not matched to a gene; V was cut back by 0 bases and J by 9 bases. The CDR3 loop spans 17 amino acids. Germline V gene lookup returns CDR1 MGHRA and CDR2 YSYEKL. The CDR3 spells CASSQDLSGRAWTEQFF. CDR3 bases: TGCGCCAGCAGCCAAGATCTTAGCGGGAGGGCGTGGACTGAGCAGTTCTTC.

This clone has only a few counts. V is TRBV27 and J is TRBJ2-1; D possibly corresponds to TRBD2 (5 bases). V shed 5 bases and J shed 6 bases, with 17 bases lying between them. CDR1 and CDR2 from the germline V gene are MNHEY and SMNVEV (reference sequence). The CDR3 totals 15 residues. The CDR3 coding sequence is TGTGCCAGCAGTGACGTGGGAGTACTGTCCAATGAGCAGTTCTTC. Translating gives CASSDVGVLSNEQFF.

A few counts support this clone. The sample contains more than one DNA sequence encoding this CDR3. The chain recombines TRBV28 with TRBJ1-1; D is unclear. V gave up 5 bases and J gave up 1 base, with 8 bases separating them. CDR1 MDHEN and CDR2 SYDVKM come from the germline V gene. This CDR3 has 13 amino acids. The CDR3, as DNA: TGTGCCAGCAGTCCGGGGTCGAACACTGAAGCTTTCTTT. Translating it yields CASSPGSNTEAFF.

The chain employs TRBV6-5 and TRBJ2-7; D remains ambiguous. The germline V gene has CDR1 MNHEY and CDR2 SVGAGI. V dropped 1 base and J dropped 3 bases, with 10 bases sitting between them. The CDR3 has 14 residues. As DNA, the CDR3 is TGTGCCAGCAGTTACTTCCAAAGGAGCTACGAGCAGTACTTC. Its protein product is CASSYFQRSYEQYF.

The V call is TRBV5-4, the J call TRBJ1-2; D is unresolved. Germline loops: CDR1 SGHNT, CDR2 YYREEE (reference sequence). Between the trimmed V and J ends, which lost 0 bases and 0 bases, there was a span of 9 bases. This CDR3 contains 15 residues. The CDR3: CASSLAGLTNYGYTF. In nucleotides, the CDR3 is TGTGCCAGCAGCTTGGCTGGGCTGACTAACTATGGCTACACCTTC.

The CDR3 protein is CATSRGTASGYGYTF. The CDR3 bases are TGTGCCACCAGCAGAGGGACAGCTTCGGGCTATGGCTACACCTTC. The chain has TRBV15 and TRBJ1-2, with D maybe TRBD1 (6 bases). The V end lost 1 base, the J end lost 4 bases, and 13 bases lay between the germline ends. This CDR3 spans 15 amino acids. Germline CDR1 LNHNV, CDR2 YYDKDF (reference sequence).

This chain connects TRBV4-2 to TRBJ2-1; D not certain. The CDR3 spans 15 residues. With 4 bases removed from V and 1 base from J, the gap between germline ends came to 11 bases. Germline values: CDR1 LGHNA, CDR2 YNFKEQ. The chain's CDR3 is CASSPDVSSYNEQFF. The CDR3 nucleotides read TGTGCCAGCAGCCCGGACGTATCATCCTACAATGAGCAGTTCTTC.

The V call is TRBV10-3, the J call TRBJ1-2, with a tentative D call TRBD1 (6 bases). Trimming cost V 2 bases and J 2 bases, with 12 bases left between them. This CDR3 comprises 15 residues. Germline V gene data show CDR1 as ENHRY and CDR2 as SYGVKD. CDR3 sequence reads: CAISEKGDPNYGYTF. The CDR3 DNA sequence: TGTGCCATCAGTGAGAAGGGGGACCCAAACTATGGCTACACCTTC.

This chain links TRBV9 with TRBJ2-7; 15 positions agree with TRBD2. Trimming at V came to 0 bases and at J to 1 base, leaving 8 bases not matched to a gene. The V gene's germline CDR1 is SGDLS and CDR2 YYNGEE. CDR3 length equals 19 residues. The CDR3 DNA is TGTGCCAGCAGCGTAGACCCTTCCGGGACTAGCGGGAGGTCCTACGAGCAGTACTTC. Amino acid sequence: CASSVDPSGTSGRSYEQYF.

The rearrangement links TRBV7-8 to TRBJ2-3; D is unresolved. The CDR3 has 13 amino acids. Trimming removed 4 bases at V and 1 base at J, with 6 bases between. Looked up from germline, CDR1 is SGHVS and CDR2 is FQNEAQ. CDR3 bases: TGTGCCAGCAGCTATAGGGGCACAGATACGCAGTATTTT. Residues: CASSYRGTDTQYF.

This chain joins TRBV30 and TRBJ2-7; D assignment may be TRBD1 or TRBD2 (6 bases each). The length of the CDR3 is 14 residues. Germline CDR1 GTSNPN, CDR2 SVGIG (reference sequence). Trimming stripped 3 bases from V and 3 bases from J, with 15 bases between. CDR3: CAWSRGGLVYEQYF. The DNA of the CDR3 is TGTGCCTGGAGCAGAGGGGGACTTGTCTACGAGCAGTACTTC.

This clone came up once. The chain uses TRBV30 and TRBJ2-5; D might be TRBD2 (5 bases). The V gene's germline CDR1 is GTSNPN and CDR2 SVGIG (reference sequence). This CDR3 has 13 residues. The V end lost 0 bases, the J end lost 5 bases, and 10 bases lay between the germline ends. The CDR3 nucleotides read TGTGCCTGGAGTGTAGGACTGACGGAGACCCAGTACTTC. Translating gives CAWSVGLTETQYF.

The CDR3 reads CASSLPESSYNEQFF. The CDR3 nucleotides are TGTGCCAGCAGTTTGCCAGAGAGCTCCTACAATGAGCAGTTCTTC. V and J are TRBV27 and TRBJ2-1; D not resolved. Trimming left V 3 bases short and J 0 bases short, with 9 bases between. The germline V gene encodes CDR1 MNHEY and CDR2 SMNVEV (reference sequence). CDR3 length: 15 amino acids.

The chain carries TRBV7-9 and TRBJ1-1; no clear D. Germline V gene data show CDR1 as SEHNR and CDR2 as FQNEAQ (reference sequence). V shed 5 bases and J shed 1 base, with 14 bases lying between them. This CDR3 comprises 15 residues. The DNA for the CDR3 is TGTGCCAGCAGCCTAGGTTTGGGAGCGAACACTGAAGCTTTCTTT. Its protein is CASSLGLGANTEAFF. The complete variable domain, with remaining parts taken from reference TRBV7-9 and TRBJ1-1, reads DTGVSQNPRHKITKRGQNVTFRCDPISEHNRLYWYRQTLGQGPEFLTYFQNEAQLEKSRLLSDRFSAERPKGSFSTLEIQRTEQGDSAMYLCASSLGLGANTEAFFGQGTRLTVV.

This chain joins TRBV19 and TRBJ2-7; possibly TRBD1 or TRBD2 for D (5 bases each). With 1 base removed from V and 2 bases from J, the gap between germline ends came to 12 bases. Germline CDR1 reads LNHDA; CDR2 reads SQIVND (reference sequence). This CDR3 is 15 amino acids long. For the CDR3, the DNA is TGTGCCAGTAGTATAGCCGGGGACGGTACCTACGAGCAGTACTTC. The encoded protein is CASSIAGDGTYEQYF.